A selection of T cell receptor beta chains follows, all from one sample in a study of shared clonotypes between healthy human individuals. Sequencing was performed with immunoSEQ multiplex PCR; in TCRdb, only in-frame clones are kept and a portion is missing. The table has 850,000 to 1,200,000 clones, more than 60% seen once. The sample taken for sequencing was memory CD4+ T cells sorted from blood. These receptors were taken from a young man in good health. Each CDR3 is given with its conserved first and last residue. A D gene is named only where the DNA matches it firmly. Clone size is shown for a subset of rows, as once, few, many or a class of expanded clone.

j_call clone_size d_call v_call cdr3_nt cdr3_aa
TRBJ1-5 NA NA TRBV4-1 TGCGCCAGCAGCCAACTGCTTAGCAATCAGCCCCAGCATTTT CASSQLLSNQPQHF
TRBJ1-2 once TRBD1 TRBV5-1 TGCGCCAGCAGCTTGGGAGGGACAGGGGATAACTATGGCTACACCTTC CASSLGGTGDNYGYTF
TRBJ2-7 once NA TRBV27 TGTGCCAGCAGGAGTACACGTCAGGTTCTTCCCTACGAGCAGTACTTC CASRSTRQVLPYEQYF
TRBJ1-6 NA NA TRBV30 TGTGCCTGGAGTAAGCCCGCTTCACCCCTCCACTTT CAWSKPASPLHF
TRBJ2-5 NA NA TRBV28 TGTGCCAGCAGCCGGGAGACAGGGCTCCAAGAGACCCAGTACTTC CASSRETGLQETQYF
TRBJ2-1 NA NA TRBV9 TGTGCCAGCAGCACCCCGACCGGAAGCTCCTACAATGAGCAGTTCTTC CASSTPTGSSYNEQFF
TRBJ1-3 NA TRBD1 TRBV29-1 TGCAGCGTCCGGGACAGGGAGGTGTCTGGAAACACCATATATTTT CSVRDREVSGNTIYF
TRBJ2-7 few NA TRBV10-2 TGCGCCAGCACTTCAAGAGTAGGCTCCTACGAGCAGTACTTC CASTSRVGSYEQYF
TRBJ2-1 NA NA TRBV14 TGTGCCAGCAGCCAGGTTACGTCAGGGACCTACAATGAGCAGTTCTTC CASSQVTSGTYNEQFF
TRBJ1-1 NA TRBD1 TRBV2 TGTGCCAGCATGTATACGGGACAGAAGAACACTGAAGCTTTCTTT CASMYTGQKNTEAFF
TRBJ2-1 NA TRBD2 TRBV19 TGTGCCAGTAGTGGGCGGGAGATCAACTACAATGAGCAGTTCTTC CASSGREINYNEQFF
TRBJ1-2 NA TRBD1 TRBV5-6 TGTGCCAGCAGGCTGACAGGGAAAGACTATGGCTACACCTTC CASRLTGKDYGYTF
TRBJ2-1 NA NA TRBV18 TGTGCCAGCTCACCCGTGACCAGGAACGGGCGGAATGAGCAGTTCTTC CASSPVTRNGRNEQFF
TRBJ1-1 NA TRBD1 TRBV10-3 TGTGCCATCAGTGATACGGGACAGACTGAAGCTTTCTTT CAISDTGQTEAFF
TRBJ1-3 NA NA TRBV2 TGTGCCAGCAACAGGGTTGGAAACACCATATATTTT CASNRVGNTIYF
TRBJ2-1 NA TRBD1 TRBV5-1 TGCGCCAGCAGCTCTGGCGCCCCTGGGTCGGGACAGAACAATGAGCAGTTCTTC CASSSGAPGSGQNNEQFF
TRBJ2-2 NA TRBD1 TRBV4-1 TGCGCCAGCAGCCTCGGGACAGGTTCGAACACCGGGGAGCTGTTTTTT CASSLGTGSNTGELFF
TRBJ2-2 NA TRBD1 TRBV19 TGTGCCAGCCAGGGGACAGGGAACACCGGGGAGCTGTTTTTT CASQGTGNTGELFF
TRBJ2-1 NA TRBD2 TRBV5-6 TGTGCCAGCACCGGATCACAACTAGCGGATTCCTACAATGAGCAGTTCTTC CASTGSQLADSYNEQFF
TRBJ2-7 NA NA TRBV7-7 TGTGCTAGCATCCTAAACTACGAGCAGTACTTC CASILNYEQYF
TRBJ2-5 many TRBD2 TRBV5-1 TGCGCCAGCAGCCTGACTAGCTTCGAGACCCAGTACTTC CASSLTSFETQYF
TRBJ1-2 NA NA TRBV13 TGTGCCAGCAGCTCCACTTATGACCCCAGGGTTGCCGGAGGCTACACCTTC CASSSTYDPRVAGGYTF
TRBJ2-5 NA NA TRBV5-1 TGCGCCAGCAGCTTGGGTTATGAAGAGACCCAGTACTTC CASSLGYEETQYF
TRBJ2-7 NA NA TRBV2 TGTGCCAGCAGTGACCCCTACGAGCAGTACTTC CASSDPYEQYF
TRBJ2-1 many TRBD2 TRBV4-3 TGCGCCAGCAGCCAAGAATGGGTGGCGGGAGCGCAGGGCTCCTACAATGAGCAGTTCTTC CASSQEWVAGAQGSYNEQFF
TRBJ2-5 NA TRBD1 TRBV6-5 TGTGCCAGCAGGCCCGGACAGGGGGCTTGGGAGACCCAGTACTTC CASRPGQGAWETQYF
TRBJ1-5 NA TRBD1 TRBV9 TGTGCCAGCAGCGTAGAGGGGACAGGGAATCAGCCCCAGCATTTT CASSVEGTGNQPQHF
TRBJ1-2 NA NA TRBV30 TGTGCCTGGAGTCCAGCGGGAAACCTCCCACAGTCTGGCTACACCTTC CAWSPAGNLPQSGYTF
TRBJ2-7 few NA TRBV7-2 TGTGCCAGCAGCCGAACTGCCGGGACTCCCTACGAGCAGTACTTC CASSRTAGTPYEQYF
TRBJ2-7 NA TRBD1 TRBV10-3 TGTGCCATCAGTGGAAGGGGGCCCTTCTCCTACGAGCAGTACTTC CAISGRGPFSYEQYF
TRBJ1-5 many TRBD1 TRBV30 TGTGCCTGGAGTGCGACAGGGAGGGGACAGCCCCAGCATTTT CAWSATGRGQPQHF
TRBJ1-5 NA NA TRBV6-1 TGTGCCAGCAGTGAAGCGCTTACGGCAGCCTATAGCAATCAGCCCCAGCATTTT CASSEALTAAYSNQPQHF
TRBJ1-1 NA TRBD1 TRBV18 TGTGCCAGCTCGTCAGACAGGGCTGAAGCTTTCTTT CASSSDRAEAFF
TRBJ2-4 once NA TRBV19 TGTGCCAGTAGTATAATCGGAAACATTCAGTACTTC CASSIIGNIQYF
TRBJ2-4 NA NA TRBV18 TGTGCCAGCTCACCACCCTCGGGTGCCAAAAACATTCAGTACTTC CASSPPSGAKNIQYF
TRBJ2-1 NA NA TRBV6-5 TGTGCCAGCAGTTACTCTAGGCTACTCAATGAGCAGTTCTTC CASSYSRLLNEQFF
TRBJ2-1 NA NA TRBV4-3 TGCGCCAGCAGCCAAGACTGGGCGGCGGGCCGAAGCTCCTACAATGAGCAGTTCTTC CASSQDWAAGRSSYNEQFF
TRBJ2-6 NA NA TRBV19 TGTGCCAGTAGTATAGGGGGTGACTCTGGGGCCAACGTCCTGACTTTC CASSIGGDSGANVLTF